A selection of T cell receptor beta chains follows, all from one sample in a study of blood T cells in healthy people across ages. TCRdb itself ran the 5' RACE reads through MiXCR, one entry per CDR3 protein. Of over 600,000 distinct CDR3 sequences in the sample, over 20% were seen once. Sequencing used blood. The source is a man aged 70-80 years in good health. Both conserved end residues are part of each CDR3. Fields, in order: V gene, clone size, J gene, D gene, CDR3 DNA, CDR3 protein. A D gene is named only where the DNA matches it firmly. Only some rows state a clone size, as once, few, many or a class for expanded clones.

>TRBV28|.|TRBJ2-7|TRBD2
TGTGCCAGCAGTGAACCGGGACTAGCGGTTATTTACGAGCAGTACTTC
CASSEPGLAVIYEQYF
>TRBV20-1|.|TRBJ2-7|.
TGCAGTGCTTCAGAAGGGCCTTGGGCCTACGAGCAGTACTTC
CSASEGPWAYEQYF
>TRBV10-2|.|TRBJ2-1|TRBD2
TGCGCCAGCAGCTCACCGACTAGCGGACCCTACAATGAGCAGTTCTTC
CASSSPTSGPYNEQFF
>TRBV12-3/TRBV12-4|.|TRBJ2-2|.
TGTGCCAACAGTTTAGATCTGGGGAACGGGGAGCTGTTTTTT
CANSLDLGNGELFF
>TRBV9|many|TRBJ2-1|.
TGTGCCAGCAGCGTAGATACAGGTCGGTTAAATGAGCAGTTCTTC
CASSVDTGRLNEQFF
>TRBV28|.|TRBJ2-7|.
TGTGCCAGCTCCCCCTTGGATGGGATTAGGTCCTACGAGCAGTACTTC
CASSPLDGIRSYEQYF
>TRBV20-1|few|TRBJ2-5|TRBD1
TGCAGTGCTAGTAGAGACAGGGTGGAGACCCAGTACTTC
CSASRDRVETQYF
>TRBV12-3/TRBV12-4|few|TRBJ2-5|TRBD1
TGTGCCAGCAAGGCCGGGACAGGGGGCGTTGAGACCCAGTACTTC
CASKAGTGGVETQYF
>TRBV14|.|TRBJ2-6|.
TGTGCCAGCAGAACGGCAGGTGGGGCCAACGTCCTGACTTTC
CASRTAGGANVLTF
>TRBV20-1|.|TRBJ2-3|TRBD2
TGCAGTGCTAGAGATCCCGGACTAGACACCACAGATACGCAGTATTTT
CSARDPGLDTTDTQYF
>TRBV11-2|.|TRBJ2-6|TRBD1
TGTGCCAGCAGCAGGACAGGGGGGTCTGGGGCCAACGTCCTGACTTTC
CASSRTGGSGANVLTF
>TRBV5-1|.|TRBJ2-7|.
TGCGCCAGCAGCCACAGGGAGAACTACGAGCAGTACTTC
CASSHRENYEQYF
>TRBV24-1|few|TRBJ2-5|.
TGTGCCACCAGTGACTCCCGGGACGTACAAGAGACCCAGTACTTC
CATSDSRDVQETQYF
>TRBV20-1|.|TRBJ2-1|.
TGCAGTTCCCAGGGGCGGACAACCTACAATGAGCAGTTCTTC
CSSQGRTTYNEQFF
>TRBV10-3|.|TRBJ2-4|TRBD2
TGTGCCATCAGTGAGTCGGGAGGGTCGCCAAACATTCAGTACTTC
CAISESGGSPNIQYF
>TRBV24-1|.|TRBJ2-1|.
TGTGCCACCAGTGGCCGACTAGGAGGCAATGAGCAGTTCTTC
CATSGRLGGNEQFF
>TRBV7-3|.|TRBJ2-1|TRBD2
TGTGCCAGCAGCCCCGGGACTAGCGGGATTAGAAGTGAGCAGTTCTTC
CASSPGTSGIRSEQFF
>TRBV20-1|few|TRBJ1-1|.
TGCAGTGCTAGAGATGGTGTGGGGGGGATCACGGCAGCTTTCTTT
CSARDGVGGITAAFF
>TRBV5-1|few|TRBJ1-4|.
TGCGCCAGCAGCGGTATGGCTAATGAAAAACTGTTTTTT
CASSGMANEKLFF
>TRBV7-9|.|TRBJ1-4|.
TGTGCCAGCAGCTTAGCCTTTCGGATTGCAACTAATGAAAAACTGTTTTTT
CASSLAFRIATNEKLFF
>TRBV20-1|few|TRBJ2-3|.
TGCAGTGGGCGGGAAAGCACAGATACGCAGTATTTT
CSGRESTDTQYF
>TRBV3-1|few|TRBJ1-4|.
TGTGCCAGCTCATACAGGGAGCCCGAAAAACTGTTTTTT
CASSYREPEKLFF
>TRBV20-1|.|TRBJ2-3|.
TGCAGTGCCCCGTCAGGCTACACAGATACGCAGTATTTT
CSAPSGYTDTQYF
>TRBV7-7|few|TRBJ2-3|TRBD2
TGTGCTAGCAGCTTAGGGACTAGCGTTAGCACAGATACGCAGTATTTT
CASSLGTSVSTDTQYF
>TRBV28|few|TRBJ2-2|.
TGTGCCGCAGGGACGGTGAACACCGGGGAGCTGTTTTTT
CAAGTVNTGELFF
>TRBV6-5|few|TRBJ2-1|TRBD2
TGTGCCAGCCGAAACGGACTAGCGGACAATGAGCAGTTCTTC
CASRNGLADNEQFF
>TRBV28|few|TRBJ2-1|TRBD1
TGTGCCAGCAGTTTTTTGGCCGCGGGACAGGGTCGGGACAATGAGCAGTTCTTC
CASSFLAAGQGRDNEQFF
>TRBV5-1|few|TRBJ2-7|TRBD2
TGCGCCAGCAACTTGAGCGGGAGTCCCGAGCAGTACTTC
CASNLSGSPEQYF
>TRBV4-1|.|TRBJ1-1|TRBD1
TGCGCCAGCAGCCGATCCGGGACAGTGAGCACTGAAGCTTTCTTT
CASSRSGTVSTEAFF
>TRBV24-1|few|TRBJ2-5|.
TGTGCCACCAGTGACGGGGGGACCCAGTACTTC
CATSDGGTQYF
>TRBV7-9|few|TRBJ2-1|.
TGTGCCAGCAGCTCTTCAGGGTATGAGCAGTTCTTC
CASSSSGYEQFF
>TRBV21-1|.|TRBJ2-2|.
TGTGCCAGCAGCAAAGCGACCGTCGACAAAGCGAACACCGGGGAGCTGTTTTTT
CASSKATVDKANTGELFF
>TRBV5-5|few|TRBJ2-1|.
TGTGCCAGCAGCTTAAGTGCGGGACGGAACAATGAGCAGTTCTTC
CASSLSAGRNNEQFF
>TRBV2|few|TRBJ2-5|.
TGTGCCAGCAGGACGGAGACCCAGTACTTC
CASRTETQYF